The clone carrying this T cell receptor (beta chain) has more than one count but fewer than ten. Antigen: not known. This sample was taken from a study of cytomegalovirus exposure and HLA in healthy donors. Study results and caveats: Among TCR beta chains, those listed as cytomegalovirus-associated numbered over 150. A few chains tied to CMV proved CMV antigen-specific in vitro.

PCR employed 60 Vbeta and 13 Jbeta primers. Some clones are missing from TCRdb's copy, which holds only in-frame ones; the method was immunoSEQ multiplex PCR. Of about 130,000 clones detected, roughly 72% appear once; the ten largest clones hold roughly 7%. V was pared by 2 bases and J by 4 bases, with 14 bases between. The CDR3 loop spans 15 amino acids. The germline gives CDR1 GTSNPN, CDR2 SVGIG (reference sequence). Input material: PBMCs. The gene calls are TRBV30 and TRBJ2-2; D possibly corresponds to TRBD1 (6 bases). The TCR was taken from a male donor in good health and CMV-seronegative. The CDR3 here is CAWSLNRVVTGELFF. CDR3 DNA: TGTGCCTGGAGTCTAAACAGGGTGGTCACCGGGGAGCTGTTTTTT.